This entry describes one T cell receptor beta chain. Its antigen remains unidentified. This CDR3 has 15 residues. V lost 2 bases and J lost 6; bases outside the gene matches: 6. CDR1 MNHNY and CDR2 SVGAGI come from the germline V gene (reference sequence). The iRepertoire nested amplicon-rescue multiplex PCR amplified TCR alpha and beta CDR3s from RNA. For one-step reverse transcription and amplification, about 85-400 ng of tissue mRNA or PBMC total RNA was used. TCRdb re-called the multiplex PCR reads with MiXCR, one entry per CDR3 protein. This sample carries about 210,000 distinct CDR3 sequences, 32% of them seen once, and the ten largest clones take roughly 21%. This entry comes from a study of glioma-infiltrating T cells. General study points: Only very few CDR3 sequences appeared in both tissue and blood. Above-expected tissue-blood divergence occurred in all gliomas, most in low-grade ones.

This receptor was identified in a human donor with low-grade glioma or glioblastoma, undergoing nonglioma brain surgery, or in good health (not recorded which). The V and J genes are TRBV6-6 and TRBJ2-7, with TRBD1 matching over 11 bases. What was sequenced was glioma tissue, nonneoplastic brain tissue, or PBMCs (not recorded which). CDR3 region: CASSYGSGTGGEQYF. In DNA, the CDR3 is TGTGCCAGCAGTTACGGCTCCGGGACAGGGGGCGAGCAGTACTTC.